The 30 T cell receptor beta chains below were found in one sample sequenced in a study of shared clonotypes between healthy human individuals. Some clones are missing from TCRdb's copy, which holds only in-frame ones; the method was immunoSEQ multiplex PCR. The sample lists 2 million to 2.5 million clones, nearly 97% occurring once. Material for sequencing was naive CD4+ T cells sorted from blood. Subset meaning: CD45RA+ positively selected. The source is a man between 18 and 35 years old in good health.

Remarks on this clone: The same CDR3 can be traced to other DNA sequences in this sample. This chain uses TRBV7-2 with TRBJ1-5; weak D call: TRBD1 (5 bases). The CDR3 sequence is 14 residues long. Germline V gives CDR1 SGHTA, CDR2 FQGNSA. The V end was cut by 2 bases, the J end by 2 bases, with 7 bases between. The CDR3, as DNA: TGTGCCAGCAGCTTAACGGGGGGCAATCAGCCCCAGCATTTT. As protein: CASSLTGGNQPQHF.

The CDR3: CASSWEGASNTGELFF. CDR3 bases: TGCGCCAGCAGCTGGGAAGGGGCATCGAACACCGGGGAGCTGTTTTTT. The chain combines TRBV5-1 with TRBJ2-2; a possible D gene is TRBD1 (5 bases). Trimming took 3 bases from V and 0 from J, leaving 12 bases between them. The CDR3 contains 16 residues. The germline V gene encodes CDR1 SGHRS and CDR2 YFSETQ.

The chain recombines TRBV19 with TRBJ1-3, with unresolved D. V gave up 3 bases and J gave up 0 bases, with 6 bases separating them. In germline, CDR1 is LNHDA, CDR2 SQIVND (reference sequence). The CDR3 extends over 14 amino acids. The CDR3 protein is CASSIPLSGNTIYF. CDR3 coding DNA: TGTGCCAGTAGTATCCCACTCTCTGGAAACACCATATATTTT.

With regard to this clone: Other DNA sequences in the sample encode the same CDR3. J is TRBJ2-7 and V is TRBV30; TRBD1 aligns across 11 bases. The CDR3 totals 14 residues. Looked up from germline, CDR1 is GTSNPN and CDR2 is SVGIG (reference sequence). V trimming: 5 bases; J trimming: 3 bases; junction bases outside the gene matches: 6. The CDR3 spells CAWGTGTGGYEQYF. Written as DNA, the CDR3 is TGTGCCTGGGGCACTGGGACAGGGGGCTACGAGCAGTACTTC.

The chain carries TRBV29-1 and TRBJ2-1; 10 nucleotides match TRBD2. CDR1 SQVTM and CDR2 ANQGSEA come from the germline V gene. There are 15 residues in the CDR3. J was trimmed by 4 bases and V by 6 bases; bases with no gene match: 9. The CDR3 protein is CSVQGTSGDYNEQFF. The CDR3 DNA reads as TGCAGCGTCCAAGGTACTAGCGGGGATTACAATGAGCAGTTCTTC.

The chain joins TRBV28 to TRBJ2-7; D is ambiguous. Per germline, CDR1 MDHEN and CDR2 SYDVKM. This CDR3 is 14 amino acids long. Trimming pared 7 bases from V and 7 bases from J, leaving 20 bases between. The CDR3 sequence is CASKLSHALGEQYF. The CDR3 DNA reads as TGTGCCAGCAAACTATCCCACGCCCTGGGGGAGCAGTACTTC.

This chain connects TRBV6-5 to TRBJ1-1, with D unclear. Looked up from germline, CDR1 is MNHEY and CDR2 is SVGAGI. This CDR3 comprises 16 residues. Between the trimmed V and J ends, which lost 1 base and 5 bases, there was a span of 17 bases. CDR3 in amino acids: CASSYYGVSAETEAFF. CDR3 sequence (DNA): TGTGCCAGCAGTTACTACGGGGTGTCGGCGGAGACTGAAGCTTTCTTT.

This rearrangement joins TRBV11-2 to TRBJ1-1; D perhaps matches TRBD1 (5 bases). V shed 2 bases and J shed 8 bases, with 15 bases lying between them. This CDR3 comprises 14 residues. CDR1 is SGHAT, CDR2 FQNNGV, per germline. Here the CDR3 reads CASSLSGKGREAFF. CDR3 bases: TGTGCCAGCAGCTTATCAGGGAAGGGGCGGGAAGCTTTCTTT.

This chain connects TRBV7-2 to TRBJ1-1; TRBD1 is a possible D gene (5 bases). The V gene's germline CDR1 is SGHTA and CDR2 FQGNSA. Deletions cut 4 bases from V and 0 bases from J, with 15 bases between. CDR3 size: 16 residues. The CDR3 is CASSSRGLMMNTEAFF. The CDR3 nucleotides read TGTGCCAGCAGCTCAAGGGGACTCATGATGAACACTGAAGCTTTCTTT. Filled out from reference TRBV7-2 and TRBJ1-1, the complete variable domain reads GAGVSQSPSNKVTEKGKDVELRCDPISGHTALYWYRQSLGQGLEFLIYFQGNSAPDKSGLPSDRFSAERTGGSVSTLTIQRTQQEDSAVYLCASSSRGLMMNTEAFFGQGTRLTVV.

To note about this clone: Other DNA sequences from this sample encode an identical CDR3 as well. Here the CDR3 DNA reads TGTGCCAGCAGGGGGGGCCTTAACACTGAAGCTTTCTTT. Its translation is CASRGGLNTEAFF. V usage is TRBV6-5 and J usage is TRBJ1-1, with D tentatively TRBD1 (6 bases). This CDR3 contains 13 residues. Germline CDR1 and CDR2: MNHEY and SVGAGI. Trimming removed 6 bases from V and 2 bases from J, with 10 bases in between.

The rearrangement uses TRBV5-1 and TRBJ2-6, with D possibly matching TRBD1 (6 bases). The V and J ends lost 0 bases and 0 bases respectively, with 13 bases between them. This CDR3 region has 18 residues. Germline assignment: CDR1 SGHRS and CDR2 YFSETQ. Written as DNA, the CDR3 is TGCGCCAGCAGCTTGGGAGGGGGTCAGGCCTCTGGGGCCAACGTCCTGACTTTC. This translates into CASSLGGGQASGANVLTF.

The rearrangement uses TRBV7-2 and TRBJ1-2, with D possibly TRBD1 on 5 matching bases. The V end lost 7 bases, the J end lost 8 bases, and 14 bases lay between the germline ends. The germline V gene encodes CDR1 SGHTA and CDR2 FQGNSA. The CDR3 covers 12 residues. The CDR3 sequence: CASTPARQGYTF. The DNA of the CDR3 is TGTGCCAGCACCCCTGCCCGACAGGGCTACACCTTC.

The CDR3, as DNA: TGTGCCTGGAGTAGCGGAGCTCATCTTGGGCAGTTCTTC. As protein: CAWSSGAHLGQFF. The chain employs TRBV30 and TRBJ2-1; possible D gene TRBD2, 5 bases. V lost 2 bases and J 12 bases, leaving 17 bases between the germline ends. CDR1 and CDR2 from the germline V gene are GTSNPN and SVGIG (reference sequence). CDR3 length equals 13 residues.

The chain couples TRBV7-2 to TRBJ1-5; D not resolved. Germline CDR1 and CDR2: SGHTA and FQGNSA. The length of the CDR3 is 15 residues. V shed 1 base and J shed 6 bases, with 13 bases lying between them. This CDR3 reads CASSLVVGNGQPQHF. The CDR3 DNA sequence: TGTGCCAGCAGCTTAGTCGTAGGGAACGGTCAGCCCCAGCATTTT.

V gene TRBV6-5 combines with J gene TRBJ1-5; D might be TRBD1 (5 bases). Between the trimmed V and J ends, which lost 5 bases and 3 bases, there was a span of 11 bases. Germline CDR1 MNHEY, CDR2 SVGAGI. This CDR3 spans 14 amino acids. The CDR3 DNA reads TGTGCCAGCAGTGCGGGGCGCACCAATCAGCCCCAGCATTTT. Its translation: CASSAGRTNQPQHF.

The chain couples TRBV2 to TRBJ2-7; no firm D call. Germline loops: CDR1 SNHLY, CDR2 FYNNEI. The CDR3 runs 14 residues. With 1 base removed from V and 2 bases from J, the gap between germline ends came to 9 bases. The CDR3 sequence is CASSEGDGTYEQYF. In DNA, the CDR3 is TGTGCCAGCAGTGAAGGGGATGGGACCTACGAGCAGTACTTC.

The V gene is TRBV7-9, the J gene TRBJ1-1, with D tentatively TRBD1 (6 bases). The CDR3 has 15 residues. From germline, CDR1 is SEHNR and CDR2 FQNEAQ (reference sequence). Trimming left V 8 bases short and J 5 bases short, with 21 bases between. In DNA form, the CDR3 reads TGTGCCAGCCACGGACGGAGGGACATCTTGACTGAAGCTTTCTTT. Translation gives CASHGRRDILTEAFF.

V is TRBV10-3 and J is TRBJ2-5; weak D call: TRBD1 (6 bases). Germline CDR1 and CDR2: ENHRY and SYGVKD. V lost 4 bases to trimming and J lost 2 bases, with 11 bases between them. The CDR3 totals 14 residues. CDR3 sequence: CAISGARGQETQYF. The CDR3 DNA sequence: TGTGCCATCAGTGGGGCAAGGGGGCAAGAGACCCAGTACTTC.

Comment on this clone: This sample also contains other DNA sequences that code for the same CDR3. The rearrangement links TRBV15 to TRBJ2-7; 7 bases map to TRBD1. V shed 2 bases and J 0 bases; nucleotides not matched to a gene: 4. Germline loops: CDR1 LNHNV, CDR2 YYDKDF (reference sequence). The CDR3 is made up of 15 amino acids. CDR3 amino acids: CATSRQQGSSYEQYF. As DNA, the CDR3 is TGTGCCACCAGCAGACAACAGGGGTCCTCCTACGAGCAGTACTTC.

V gene TRBV7-2 combines with J gene TRBJ2-3, with TRBD2 matching 8 bases. Germline loops: CDR1 SGHTA, CDR2 FQGNSA. V was pared by 5 bases and J by 11 bases, with 21 bases of the junction left unmatched. This CDR3 has 17 amino acids. The CDR3 protein is CASSLSAGAIPGFGQYF. The CDR3 nucleotides are TGTGCCAGCAGCCTCTCAGCGGGAGCGATTCCAGGATTTGGGCAGTATTTT.

The V call is TRBV18, the J call TRBJ2-3, with TRBD2 matching 8 bases. Losses at the gene ends were 2 bases for V and 3 bases for J; bases not matched to a gene: 7. The germline V gene has CDR1 KGHSH and CDR2 LQKENI. The CDR3 extends over 16 amino acids. CDR3 in amino acids: CASSPVLAGLTDTQYF. CDR3 nucleotides: TGTGCCAGCTCACCAGTTTTAGCGGGGCTGACAGATACGCAGTATTTT.

CDR3 sequence reads: CASRSSGLSYEQYF. CDR3 DNA sequence: TGTGCCAGCCGCTCTAGCGGGCTCTCCTACGAGCAGTACTTC. The J gene is TRBJ2-7, the V gene TRBV28; 8 bases fit TRBD2. CDR1 is MDHEN, CDR2 SYDVKM, per germline. Losses at the gene ends were 8 bases for V and 0 bases for J; bases not matched to a gene: 6. This CDR3 comprises 14 residues.

This clone was seen a single time. The chain joins TRBV5-4 to TRBJ1-6, with D hard to call. CDR3 size: 14 residues. Per the germline V gene, CDR1 is SGHNT and CDR2 is YYREEE (reference sequence). V dropped 4 bases and J dropped 8 bases, with 13 bases sitting between them. The CDR3 protein is CASSLGNSDSPLHF. The CDR3 region has the DNA TGTGCCAGCAGCCTTGGGAACTCCGATTCACCCCTCCACTTT. Full variable domain (outside the CDR3, taken from reference TRBV5-4 and TRBJ1-6): ETGVTQSPTHLIKTRGQQVTLRCSSQSGHNTVSWYQQALGQGPQFIFQYYREEENGRGNFPPRFSGLQFPNYSSELNVNALELDDSALYLCASSLGNSDSPLHFGNGTRLTVT.

CDR3: CAISNPDRSTDTQYF. The DNA of the CDR3 is TGTGCCATCAGTAACCCGGACAGGAGCACAGATACGCAGTATTTT. J is TRBJ2-3 and V is TRBV10-3; TRBD1 matches at 7 bases. CDR1 is ENHRY and CDR2 is SYGVKD in the germline V gene. V trimming: 5 bases; J trimming: 0 bases; junction bases outside the gene matches: 5. The CDR3 has 15 amino acids.

The V gene is TRBV6-1, the J gene TRBJ1-2; TRBD1 aligns across 7 bases. The CDR3 covers 15 residues. Per the germline V gene, CDR1 is MNHNS and CDR2 is SASEGT. After removal of 8 bases from V and 8 bases from J, the junction contained 17 bases not matched to a gene. CDR3 amino acids: CASQNRDSKTGGYTF. CDR3 DNA: TGTGCCAGCCAAAACCGGGACAGCAAAACGGGAGGCTACACCTTC.

V and J are TRBV7-8 and TRBJ2-3; 11 nucleotides match TRBD2. CDR1 is SGHVS, CDR2 FQNEAQ, per germline. V shed 5 bases and J 8 bases; nucleotides not matched to a gene: 12. The CDR3 has 16 amino acids. CDR3 DNA: TGTGCCAGCAGCGGACGAACTAGCGGGGGATCGGCTACGCAGTATTTT. Its translation is CASSGRTSGGSATQYF.

This chain joins TRBV2 and TRBJ2-7; TRBD1 matches at 9 bases. J gave up 5 bases and V 7 bases, and 3 bases lay outside the gene matches. The CDR3 has 12 amino acids. CDR1 SNHLY and CDR2 FYNNEI come from the germline V gene. CDR3 residues: CASMGQGHEQYF. The CDR3 DNA reads as TGTGCCAGCATGGGACAGGGTCACGAGCAGTACTTC. Full variable domain (outside the CDR3, taken from reference TRBV2 and TRBJ2-7): EPEVTQTPSHQVTQMGQEVILRCVPISNHLYFYWYRQILGQKVEFLVSFYNNEISEKSEIFDDQFSVERPDGSNFTLKIRSTKLEDSAMYFCASMGQGHEQYFGPGTRLTVT.

Worth noting for this clone: The sample carries other DNA sequences with the same CDR3. The gene calls are TRBV9 and TRBJ2-6; D is uncertain. Germline CDR1 reads SGDLS; CDR2 reads YYNGEE. This CDR3 contains 14 residues. V lost 3 bases and J lost 0, with 4 bases in between. CDR3 in DNA: TGTGCCAGCAGCGCCCTCTCTGGGGCCAACGTCCTGACTTTC. Residues: CASSALSGANVLTF.

The chain links TRBV5-8 to TRBJ2-2; TRBD2 might be the D (6 bases). With 0 bases removed from V and 4 bases from J, the gap between germline ends came to 13 bases. CDR1 is SGHTS and CDR2 is YDEGEE in the germline V gene. The CDR3 length is 16 residues. The CDR3 reads CASSLVGGASTGELFF. The CDR3 DNA follows: TGTGCCAGCAGCTTGGTGGGCGGGGCGAGCACCGGGGAGCTGTTTTTT.

The genes are TRBV6-5 and TRBJ2-5; 7 bases are shared with TRBD1. Germline values: CDR1 MNHEY, CDR2 SVGAGI. The V and J ends lost 8 bases and 2 bases, in that order; junction bases with no gene match: 11. The CDR3 runs to 15 residues. Written as DNA, the CDR3 is TGTGCCAGCTTAAAGCTACAGGGGCCGCAAGAGACCCAGTACTTC. Protein sequence: CASLKLQGPQETQYF.